Below, one T cell receptor (beta chain) is given with its context. Its antigen is currently not known. Per-nucleotide qualities are absent, and no much larger clonotype sits a single base away. CDR1 and CDR2 (MDHEN, SYDVKM) derive from the germline V gene. The junction shows trimming of 8 bases on V and 1 base on J, and the gene matches do not reach 6 bases of it. From the cysteine up to the phenylalanine, the CDR3 has a length of 16 residues. CDR3 DNA only is kept here, 48 bases in frame from base 1. These data belong to a study of multiple sclerosis patients with progressive multifocal leukoencephalopathy (dated by TCRdb to between 2018 and 2020). With respect to the entire study: About 5 natalizumab-treated MS patients who did not develop PML were used as controls and were sampled longitudinally. Peripheral T and B cells were examined in MS patients who went on to develop PML (4 under natalizumab, 1 after alemtuzumab) as well as in treated patients who did not. From before therapy, through 6 and 12 months, up to PML onset, two natalizumab-treated patients who later developed PML were tracked longitudinally. The study aimed to detect JC virus-specific or public T-cell expansions arising at the time of PML onset. Broad study findings and their caveats: Most PML patients had lower normalized Shannon entropy, suggesting less diverse TRB repertoires, while values in the natalizumab-treated controls sat near 1. When PML developed, no shared TRBV or TRBJ gene usage and no preferred TRBV-TRBJ pairings were found. Analysis was restricted to peripheral blood, although for natalizumab-associated PML, cerebrospinal fluid or brain lymphocytes might be more informative. Given the small, descriptive cohort, it remained unclear whether the study findings reflect JC virus infection or general immunocompromise. Although TRB clones above 0.5% frequency turned up only in PML patients, the clones expanded at PML onset were already present before and during natalizumab therapy.

This specimen's time point label, interpreted: before natalizumab initiation. Interferon beta had previously been received by all listed patients, and all PML patients were female. Before the first natalizumab infusion, T0 blood samples were collected. Ficoll-Hypaque density gradient centrifugation was used to isolate peripheral blood mononuclear cells. TRB CDR3 regions were amplified from genomic DNA with the immunoSEQ two-step multiplex PCR at survey-level depth. Synthetic inline TR CDR3 controls covering all V-J pairings were spiked into each PCR to estimate template counts and remove amplification bias. Reads were processed so that amplification and sequencing bias were reduced, and quantification was performed against synthetic TR CDR3 analogs. Concerning the study's data processing: Raw data were processed in ImmunoSEQ Analyzer, removing out-of-frame sequences and CDR3s with stop codons, and genes were named by IMGT nomenclature. Repertoire diversity was summarized as normalized Shannon entropy, defined as 1 minus Pielou's evenness. TRB sequences were considered identical only when V gene, J gene and CDR3 were shared. Public PML clonotypes were CDR3s shared by two or more PML-onset samples but absent earlier, in controls, and in public databases. Position-by-position CDR3 amino acid composition was analyzed in Skylign with the observed count method. TCRdb's version of the immuneACCESS table is confined to in-frame rearrangements and falls short of the full clone set. An unresolved V gene accounts for under half of the shortfall where checked; the remainder is of unknown origin. V and J calls and clone size follow that table, whereas D and trimming were derived from the DNA. The sample includes roughly 30,000 clones, with approximately 89% observed a single time. Clones ranked in the top ten supply about 1.5% of the sample.

This receptor chain uses TRBV28 and TRBJ2-6, and 9 junction bases match TRBD1. This clonotype was obtained from a human donor with multiple sclerosis. Specimen: PBMCs. The nucleotides read TGTGCCAGCGGAAACAGGGGGCGATCTGGGGCCAACGTCCTGACTTTC. Protein translation: CASGNRGRSGANVLTF.